The rows below give T cell receptor beta chains drawn from one sample of a study of shared clonotypes between healthy human individuals. Here immunoSEQ multiplex PCR was the method, and the copy in TCRdb shows in-frame clones only, minus some. The sample has about 2.1 million clones; more than 85% are singletons. The sample taken for sequencing was naive CD8+ T cells from PBMCs. The receptors were gathered from a man aged 18 to 30 in good health. Some clones in this sample may be carry-over from other donors' samples. Both conserved end residues are part of each CDR3. The order of the fields is CDR3 DNA, CDR3 protein, J gene, clone size, V gene, D gene. The D gene is left open where the match is weak. Expanded clones get a size class; other rows say once, few or many, or leave the size out.

CDR3nt: TGTGCCATCAGTGAACCTAGCGGATACAATGAGCAGTTCTTC
CDR3aa: CAISEPSGYNEQFF
j_gene: TRBJ2-1
abundance: -
v_gene: TRBV10-3
d_gene: TRBD2

CDR3nt: TGCGCCAGCAGCTTAGATACCGTGAGTACCCGACCTAACCGGGACAGGGACGACGCCGGGGAGCTGTTTTTT
CDR3aa: CASSLDTVSTRPNRDRDDAGELFF
j_gene: TRBJ2-2
abundance: -
v_gene: TRBV5-1
d_gene: TRBD1

CDR3nt: TGTGCCAGCAGCTTAGCGGGAGTTGGCAATGAGCAGTTCTTC
CDR3aa: CASSLAGVGNEQFF
j_gene: TRBJ2-1
abundance: once
v_gene: TRBV7-9
d_gene: -

CDR3nt: TGCGCCAGCAGCCTACCTAGCGGGAGGGCCAGGGTAGATACGCAGTATTTT
CDR3aa: CASSLPSGRARVDTQYF
j_gene: TRBJ2-3
abundance: -
v_gene: TRBV5-1
d_gene: TRBD2

CDR3nt: TGCGCCAGCAGCGAACACAGGGTCCGCCAGGCTGAAGCTTTCTTT
CDR3aa: CASSEHRVRQAEAFF
j_gene: TRBJ1-1
abundance: -
v_gene: TRBV5-1
d_gene: -

CDR3nt: TGTGCCAGCACCGCGGTAGGGCAGGGGACGGATACGCAGTATTTT
CDR3aa: CASTAVGQGTDTQYF
j_gene: TRBJ2-3
abundance: -
v_gene: TRBV27
d_gene: -

CDR3nt: TGTGCCAGCAGCTTCGGGGAGGGTGGGGAGACCCAGTACTTC
CDR3aa: CASSFGEGGETQYF
j_gene: TRBJ2-5
abundance: -
v_gene: TRBV7-7
d_gene: TRBD2

CDR3nt: TGTGCCAGCAGTTTCACAGCGGGAGGGCCAGGGGAGCAGTTCTTC
CDR3aa: CASSFTAGGPGEQFF
j_gene: TRBJ2-1
abundance: -
v_gene: TRBV7-3
d_gene: TRBD2

CDR3nt: TGCAGCGTTGATCTACAGGGTAAGCAGTTCTTC
CDR3aa: CSVDLQGKQFF
j_gene: TRBJ2-1
abundance: -
v_gene: TRBV29-1
d_gene: -

CDR3nt: TGTGCCAGCAGTAACTCCCCCCCGGGCGGATATAGCAATCAGCCCCAGCATTTT
CDR3aa: CASSNSPPGGYSNQPQHF
j_gene: TRBJ1-5
abundance: -
v_gene: TRBV27
d_gene: -

CDR3nt: TGTGCCATCAGGGAGACGGGGTTCTCCTACGAGCAGTACTTC
CDR3aa: CAIRETGFSYEQYF
j_gene: TRBJ2-7
abundance: once
v_gene: TRBV10-3
d_gene: -

CDR3nt: TGTGCCAGCAGTTTGACAGGGTTCGGGACAGATACGCAGTATTTT
CDR3aa: CASSLTGFGTDTQYF
j_gene: TRBJ2-3
abundance: -
v_gene: TRBV27
d_gene: TRBD1

CDR3nt: TGTGCCAGTAGTTGGGCAGGACCTTCTTACGAGCAGTACTTC
CDR3aa: CASSWAGPSYEQYF
j_gene: TRBJ2-7
abundance: once
v_gene: TRBV19
d_gene: -

CDR3nt: TGTGCCAGCAGTATAGCCCACAGCCTCACCTACGAGCAGTACTTC
CDR3aa: CASSIAHSLTYEQYF
j_gene: TRBJ2-7
abundance: -
v_gene: TRBV28
d_gene: -

CDR3nt: TGTGCCAGCAGCTTAGATCACAGTTGGACAGCTGAAGCTTTCTTT
CDR3aa: CASSLDHSWTAEAFF
j_gene: TRBJ1-1
abundance: -
v_gene: TRBV11-2
d_gene: -

CDR3nt: TGCGCCAGCAGTGAGTCCCTGTGGGGGACGGGCACTGAAGCTTTCTTT
CDR3aa: CASSESLWGTGTEAFF
j_gene: TRBJ1-1
abundance: -
v_gene: TRBV10-1
d_gene: -

CDR3nt: TGTGCCAGTCGGACAGGGCCGAACACTGAAGCTTTCTTT
CDR3aa: CASRTGPNTEAFF
j_gene: TRBJ1-1
abundance: -
v_gene: TRBV19
d_gene: TRBD1

CDR3nt: TGTGCCAGCAGCCCGCGACTAGGCTCCTACAATGAGCAGTTCTTC
CDR3aa: CASSPRLGSYNEQFF
j_gene: TRBJ2-1
abundance: -
v_gene: TRBV11-2
d_gene: -

CDR3nt: TGCAGCGCTCTACTAACGCCTGGGGCCAACGTCCTGACTTTC
CDR3aa: CSALLTPGANVLTF
j_gene: TRBJ2-6
abundance: -
v_gene: TRBV29-1
d_gene: -

CDR3nt: TGTGCCAGCAGTTTATTGAAGGACTACCGGGGGAACACCGGGGAGCTGTTTTTT
CDR3aa: CASSLLKDYRGNTGELFF
j_gene: TRBJ2-2
abundance: once
v_gene: TRBV27
d_gene: -

CDR3nt: TGTGCCAGCAGCTTAGTGGCACAGATTGAAGCTTTCTTT
CDR3aa: CASSLVAQIEAFF
j_gene: TRBJ1-1
abundance: -
v_gene: TRBV7-9
d_gene: -

CDR3nt: TGTGCCAGCAGCGGGCAGAATTCCTACGAGCAGTACTTC
CDR3aa: CASSGQNSYEQYF
j_gene: TRBJ2-7
abundance: -
v_gene: TRBV13
d_gene: -

CDR3nt: TGTGCCAGCAGTGACAGTCCCTACGAGCAGTACTTC
CDR3aa: CASSDSPYEQYF
j_gene: TRBJ2-7
abundance: -
v_gene: TRBV2
d_gene: -

CDR3nt: TGTGCCAGCAGCTTAGAGGCACGTGGCACCGGGGAGCTGTTTTTT
CDR3aa: CASSLEARGTGELFF
j_gene: TRBJ2-2
abundance: -
v_gene: TRBV11-1
d_gene: -

CDR3nt: TGCAGCGTACCGGACAGGGAGAACACCGGGGAGCTGTTTTTT
CDR3aa: CSVPDRENTGELFF
j_gene: TRBJ2-2
abundance: -
v_gene: TRBV29-1
d_gene: TRBD1

CDR3nt: TGCGCCAGCAGCCAGGGGTTCGGCTACGAGCAGTACTTC
CDR3aa: CASSQGFGYEQYF
j_gene: TRBJ2-7
abundance: -
v_gene: TRBV4-1
d_gene: -

CDR3nt: TGTGCCAGCACCCTGGGGGATTATGGCTACACCTTC
CDR3aa: CASTLGDYGYTF
j_gene: TRBJ1-2
abundance: -
v_gene: TRBV9
d_gene: -

CDR3nt: TGTGCCACGCGCTGGGGGGGGAACACTGAAGCTTTCTTT
CDR3aa: CATRWGGNTEAFF
j_gene: TRBJ1-1
abundance: once
v_gene: TRBV27
d_gene: -

CDR3nt: TGTGCCAGCAGCTTGCAGGGGGGTACTGAAGCTTTCTTT
CDR3aa: CASSLQGGTEAFF
j_gene: TRBJ1-1
abundance: once
v_gene: TRBV7-2
d_gene: TRBD1

CDR3nt: TGTGCCAGCAGCTTAGCGAGCCGCGGGGAGCAGTACTTC
CDR3aa: CASSLASRGEQYF
j_gene: TRBJ2-7
abundance: -
v_gene: TRBV7-9
d_gene: -

CDR3nt: TGTGCCAGTAGTATCGGGACCTCGAACACTGAAGCTTTCTTT
CDR3aa: CASSIGTSNTEAFF
j_gene: TRBJ1-1
abundance: -
v_gene: TRBV19
d_gene: -

CDR3nt: TGTGCCAGCAGCTTAGTTAGAGCCGGGGGCTCGTTCTTC
CDR3aa: CASSLVRAGGSFF
j_gene: TRBJ2-1
abundance: -
v_gene: TRBV7-9
d_gene: -

CDR3nt: TGTGCCAGCAGGATGGGGACAGGATCAGCAACTAATGAAAAACTGTTTTTT
CDR3aa: CASRMGTGSATNEKLFF
j_gene: TRBJ1-4
abundance: -
v_gene: TRBV14
d_gene: TRBD1

CDR3nt: TGTGCCTGGATTGGACTAGCGGAGGGTAGGACCGGGGAGCTGTTTTTT
CDR3aa: CAWIGLAEGRTGELFF
j_gene: TRBJ2-2
abundance: -
v_gene: TRBV30
d_gene: TRBD2

CDR3nt: TGTGCCAGCAGTGACCCCCCCCGGGGAGGAAACACCATATATTTT
CDR3aa: CASSDPPRGGNTIYF
j_gene: TRBJ1-3
abundance: once
v_gene: TRBV6-1
d_gene: -

CDR3nt: TGTGCCAGCAGCCACGGGTACACTGAAGCTTTCTTT
CDR3aa: CASSHGYTEAFF
j_gene: TRBJ1-1
abundance: -
v_gene: TRBV7-2
d_gene: -

CDR3nt: TGTGCCAGCAGTGAGGACTTCCACACCGGGGAGCTGTTTTTT
CDR3aa: CASSEDFHTGELFF
j_gene: TRBJ2-2
abundance: -
v_gene: TRBV6-1
d_gene: -

CDR3nt: TGCGCCAGCAGCCAAGATCGTCAAGGGGGAAACACCATATATTTT
CDR3aa: CASSQDRQGGNTIYF
j_gene: TRBJ1-3
abundance: -
v_gene: TRBV4-1
d_gene: -